The 12 T cell receptor beta chains listed next were all sequenced from one sample in a study of Ad26.COV2.S vaccination and SARS-CoV-2 variants. The repertoire was sequenced with immunoSEQ multiplex PCR; TCRdb's copy has only in-frame clones and lacks some. In the table there are 350,000 to 550,000 clones, roughly 89% of which are singletons. Treatment reported: 15 to 20 received Ad26.COV2.S at low or high dose, single or two shots; about 5 received placebo; per-sample allocation not given. It was on day 63 after the first vaccine or placebo injection that samples were taken. The specimen comprised peripheral blood, sampled in a trial of Ad26.COV2.S vaccine versus placebo. The receptor set was obtained from a person between 18 and 65 years old who received the Ad26.COV2.S COVID-19 vaccine or a placebo.

The chain has TRBV3-1 (or the pseudogene TRBV3-2) and TRBJ2-3, with D perhaps being TRBD1 or TRBD2 (6 bases each). Germline V gene data show CDR1 as LGHDT and CDR2 as YNNKEL (reference sequence). The CDR3 has 16 amino acids. V lost 1 base to trimming and J lost 4 bases, with 15 bases between them. The CDR3 sequence is CASSQGVPGAADTQYF. CDR3 in DNA: TGTGCCAGCAGCCAAGGCGTTCCGGGGGCTGCAGATACGCAGTATTTT.

J is TRBJ2-7 and V is TRBV19; D is uncertain. The ends were cut back, 10 bases at V and 2 bases at J, with 12 bases in the middle. CDR1 LNHDA and CDR2 SQIVND come from the germline V gene (reference sequence). This CDR3 has 12 amino acids. Here the CDR3 DNA reads TGTGCCACCCTGTCGGGCCCCTACGAGCAGTACTTC. Its protein product is CATLSGPYEQYF.

The rearrangement links TRBV21-1 to TRBJ2-7; the listed D gene, TRBD2, was not tested against the DNA. TRBV21-1 is annotated as a pseudogene. The CDR3 extends over 12 amino acids. CDR3 bases: TGTGCCAGCAGGATATGGGAGTACGAGCAGTACTTC. Protein: CASRIWEYEQYF.

This chain links TRBV15 with TRBJ1-4; 9 nucleotides align to TRBD1. Germline assignment: CDR1 LNHNV and CDR2 YYDKDF (reference sequence). The CDR3 has 17 residues. V gave up 0 bases and J gave up 7 bases; unmatched junction bases: 9. CDR3 region: CATSRDGTGGWGEKLFF. Written as DNA, the CDR3 is TGTGCCACCAGCAGAGACGGAACAGGGGGCTGGGGTGAAAAACTGTTTTTT.

J is TRBJ2-5 and V is TRBV24-1; maybe TRBD2 (5 bases). V was clipped by 7 bases and J by 2 bases, with 16 bases between them. The germline CDR1 and CDR2 sequences are KGHDR and SFDVKD. The CDR3 has 15 amino acids. CDR3 coding DNA: TGTGCCACCAGCTGGGGAGACACTGAGCAAGAGACCCAGTACTTC. Translated: CATSWGDTEQETQYF.

The chain links TRBV9 to TRBJ1-3, with D possibly being TRBD1 (5 bases). The germline V and J ends were trimmed by 2 bases and 4 bases, with 13 bases remaining between them. CDR1 is SGDLS and CDR2 is YYNGEE in the germline V gene. The CDR3 extends over 15 amino acids. The CDR3 spells CASSVLGTLGNTIYF. In DNA, the CDR3 is TGTGCCAGCAGCGTCCTCGGGACTTTAGGAAACACCATATATTTT.

This chain joins TRBV6-2 or TRBV6-3 and TRBJ2-1; TRBD1 matches 8 bases. Germline loops: CDR1 MNHEY, CDR2 SVGEGT. The CDR3 contains 16 residues. V lost 0 bases to trimming and J lost 10 bases; unmatched junction nucleotides: 11. The CDR3 loop reads CASSYSPGGPWWEQFF. For the CDR3, the DNA is TGTGCCAGCAGTTACTCACCAGGGGGCCCGTGGTGGGAGCAGTTCTTC.

This clone was seen once. CDR3 sequence (DNA): TGTGCCAGCAGTTCTACAGGGGGATCCTATAATTCACCCCTCCACTTT. Translated: CASSSTGGSYNSPLHF. The rearrangement joins TRBV28 to TRBJ1-6; TRBD1 aligns across 8 bases. The CDR3 is 16 amino acids. V was pared by 4 bases and J by 1 base, with 3 bases of the junction left unmatched. Germline V gene sequence: CDR1 MDHEN, CDR2 SYDVKM.

The V gene is TRBV4-3, the J gene TRBJ2-1; 12 positions agree with TRBD1. Per germline, CDR1 LGHNA and CDR2 YSLEER. The junction had 7 bases not matched to a gene; V was cut back by 3 bases and J by 7 bases. CDR3 length equals 16 residues. This CDR3 reads CASSHAGDRGRNEQFF. The CDR3 DNA is TGCGCCAGCAGCCACGCGGGGGACAGGGGGCGAAATGAGCAGTTCTTC.

This chain connects TRBV5-4 to TRBJ2-1, with D possibly TRBD2 on 7 matching bases. This CDR3 comprises 15 residues. Trimming shortened V by 4 bases and J by 4 bases, and 15 bases separated the two germline ends. CDR1 SGHNT and CDR2 YYREEE come from the germline V gene (reference sequence). CDR3 sequence reads: CASSRMGGQYNEQFF. CDR3 sequence (DNA): TGTGCCAGCAGCCGAATGGGGGGGCAATACAATGAGCAGTTCTTC.

This chain uses TRBV18 with TRBJ1-2; 7 bases map to TRBD1. Germline V lookup: CDR1 KGHSH, CDR2 LQKENI. This CDR3 region has 14 residues. J was trimmed by 8 bases and V by 5 bases; bases with no gene match: 11. CDR3 nucleotides: TGTGCCAGCTCAGACTCACAGGGGTCCGGCGGCTACACCTTC. It yields the protein CASSDSQGSGGYTF.

This chain joins TRBV7-6 and TRBJ2-5; maybe TRBD1 (5 bases). CDR3 size: 12 residues. Germline assignment: CDR1 SGHVS and CDR2 FNYEAQ. V lost 6 bases and J 5 bases, leaving 10 bases between the germline ends. This CDR3 reads CASRQPGETQYF. Here the CDR3 DNA reads TGTGCCAGCAGACAACCAGGGGAGACCCAGTACTTC.